This TCR beta chain was found in a study of cytomegalovirus exposure and HLA in healthy donors. General study results and limits: Presence/absence analyses assumed roughly uniform sequencing depth across donors. Despite most TCR sequences being rare, some public TCRs occurred in many donors.

As to this clone: Its antigen is not identified.

13 Jbeta primers and 60 Vbeta primers were used for the PCR. Here immunoSEQ multiplex PCR was the method, and the copy in TCRdb shows in-frame clones only, minus some. The repertoire has about 200,000 clones, roughly 80% of them found once; the top ten carry 2.5% to 3%. The sample taken for sequencing was PBMCs. The clonotype comes from a young man in good health and CMV-seronegative.

Written as DNA, the CDR3 is TGTGCCAGCAGCGCCAAGACTAGCGGGGGGCCTGAGCAGTTCTTC. Residues: CASSAKTSGGPEQFF. The chain couples TRBV9 to TRBJ2-1; 13 bases match TRBD2. Germline assignment: CDR1 SGDLS and CDR2 YYNGEE. J gave up 9 bases and V 3 bases, and 6 bases lay outside the gene matches. The CDR3 is made up of 15 amino acids. The full variable domain, with the rest looked up from reference TRBV9 and TRBJ2-1, is DSGVTQTPKHLITATGQRVTLRCSPRSGDLSVYWYQQSLDQGLQFLIQYYNGEERAKGNILERFSAQQFPDLHSELNLSSLELGDSALYFCASSAKTSGGPEQFFGPGTRLTVL.